This TCR beta chain was obtained from a study of T cell repertoires in cytomegalovirus infection. Study context: Matching HLA type, along with CMV infection, was indicated by public TCR beta signatures.

The study, taken as a whole, reports: Adding up the frequency of public TCR beta families identified people who carried CMV plus the relevant HLA. HLA-C-restricted CMV clonotypes gave the most frequent clonotype in two of eight donors.

A single record per CDR3 protein comes from TCRdb applying MiXCR to the reads. Here the sample spans 650,000 to 900,000 distinct CDR3 sequences, 30% to 35% being singletons. Turning to this clonotype: The target antigen is unknown.

The sequences come from cultured CD8+ T cells from PBMCs, collected from culture after CMV antigen stimulation. This receptor was identified in a human donor in good health (CMV status not recorded). Some clones in this sample may be carry-over from other donors' samples.

Here the CDR3 reads CASSFKGAPETQYF. The CDR3 nucleotides are TGTGCCAGCAGCTTTAAGGGGGCTCCGGAGACCCAGTACTTC. The V call is TRBV11-2, the J call TRBJ2-5; 7 bases are shared with TRBD1. CDR1 is SGHAT and CDR2 is FQNNGV in the germline V gene. The CDR3 length is 14 residues. Germline trimming cut 3 bases from V and 5 bases from J; bases unmatched to any gene: 6. The variable domain in full, with the rest retrieved from reference TRBV11-2 and TRBJ2-5, is EAGVAQSPRYKIIEKRQSVAFWCNPISGHATLYWYQQILGQGPKLLIQFQNNGVVDDSQLPKDRFSAERLKGVDSTLKIQPAKLEDSAVYLCASSFKGAPETQYFGPGTRLLVL.